The clone carrying this T cell receptor beta chain occurred many times. What it binds is unknown. This sample was included in a study of molecular identifiers for immune sequencing clone quantification. Sorting recovered naive CD8 T cells on a CD8+CD4-CCR7+CD45RA+ profile. Trimming removed 0 bases from V and 5 bases from J, with 11 bases in between. Looked up from germline, CDR1 is SGHRS and CDR2 is YFSETQ. The CDR3 runs to 15 residues. One entry per CDR3 protein, called by TCRdb with MiXCR from the PCR reads. This table has tens of thousands of distinct CDR3 sequences, 15% to 20% appearing once. Study observations and caveats: Sizes of clones that are highly expanded could be underestimated (if identical TCR molecules share a barcode).

The sequenced material came from naive CD8+ T cells from blood, with Jurkat cell RNA spiked in. Stated subset: FACS-sorted CD8+CD4-CCR7+CD45RA+ naive T cells. The chain combines TRBV5-1 with TRBJ1-4, with D uncertain. This TCR derives from a human donor in good health. Some libraries in this study had Jurkat cell RNA spiked in. The DNA for the CDR3 is TGCGCCAGCAGCTTGGAGTTTTACGGAAATGAAAAACTGTTTTTT. Residues: CASSLEFYGNEKLFF.